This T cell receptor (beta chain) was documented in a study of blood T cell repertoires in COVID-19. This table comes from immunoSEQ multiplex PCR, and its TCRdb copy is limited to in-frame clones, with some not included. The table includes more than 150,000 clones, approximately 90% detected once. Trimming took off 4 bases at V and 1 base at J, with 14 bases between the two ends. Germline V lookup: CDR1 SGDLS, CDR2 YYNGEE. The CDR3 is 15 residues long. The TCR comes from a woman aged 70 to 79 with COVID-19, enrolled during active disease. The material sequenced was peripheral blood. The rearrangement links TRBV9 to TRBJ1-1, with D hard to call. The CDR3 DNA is TGTGCCAGCAGCCCAAGAAACGGAGGGAACACTGAAGCTTTCTTT. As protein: CASSPRNGGNTEAFF.